This TCR beta chain was identified during a study of human T cells and chemical hapten exposure. Time point specified: healthy volunteer bleed at 2 weeks. Researchers extracted total RNA from unfractionated whole blood. Between the trimmed V and J ends, which lost 0 bases and 1 base, there was a span of 13 bases. CDR1 and CDR2 from the germline V gene are KGHSH and LQKENI. The CDR3 runs 16 residues. There are a few counts of this clonotype. TCRdb itself ran the RACE reads through MiXCR, one entry per CDR3 protein. The sample contains tens of thousands of distinct CDR3 sequences, 4% to 4.5% of which appear only once.

This chain connects TRBV18 to TRBJ2-7; TRBD1 is a possible D gene (5 bases). The sequence was collected from a human donor in good health. Some clones in this sample may be carry-over from other donors' samples. The sequenced sample was whole blood. CDR3 bases: TGTGCCAGCTCACCACCAGGAAAGGGGCCGTCCTACGAGCAGTACTTC. Its protein product is CASSPPGKGPSYEQYF.